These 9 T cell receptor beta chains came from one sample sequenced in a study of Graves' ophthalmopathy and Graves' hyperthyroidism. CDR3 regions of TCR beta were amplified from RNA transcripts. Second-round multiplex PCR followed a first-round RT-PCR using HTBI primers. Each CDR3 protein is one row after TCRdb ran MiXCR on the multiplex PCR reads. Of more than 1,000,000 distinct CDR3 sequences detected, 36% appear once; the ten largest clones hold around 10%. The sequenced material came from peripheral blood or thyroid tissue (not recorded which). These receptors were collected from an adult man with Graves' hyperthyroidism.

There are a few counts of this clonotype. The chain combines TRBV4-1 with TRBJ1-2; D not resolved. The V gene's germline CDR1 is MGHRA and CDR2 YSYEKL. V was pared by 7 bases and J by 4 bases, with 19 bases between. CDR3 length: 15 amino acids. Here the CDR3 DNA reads TGCGCCAGCACCGAAATCTCCCCCAAAAGCTATGGCTACACCTTC. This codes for CASTEISPKSYGYTF.

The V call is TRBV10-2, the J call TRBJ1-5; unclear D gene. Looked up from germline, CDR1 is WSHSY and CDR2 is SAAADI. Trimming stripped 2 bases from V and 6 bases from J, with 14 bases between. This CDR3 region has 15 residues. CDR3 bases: TGCGCCAGCAGTGAGGACGGCATGAACACTCAGCCCCAGCATTTT. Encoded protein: CASSEDGMNTQPQHF.

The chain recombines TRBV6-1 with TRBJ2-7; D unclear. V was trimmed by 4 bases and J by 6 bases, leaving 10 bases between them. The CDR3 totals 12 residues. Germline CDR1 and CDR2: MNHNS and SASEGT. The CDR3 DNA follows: TGTGCCAGCAGTGGATTAGTCGCCGAGCAGTACTTC. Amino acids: CASSGLVAEQYF.

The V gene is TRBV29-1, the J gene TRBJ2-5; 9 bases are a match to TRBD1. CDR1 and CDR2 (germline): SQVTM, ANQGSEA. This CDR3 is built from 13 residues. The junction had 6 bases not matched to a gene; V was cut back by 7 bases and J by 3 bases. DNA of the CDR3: TGCAGCGCCCGACAGGGGGTCGAAGAGACCCAGTACTTC. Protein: CSARQGVEETQYF.

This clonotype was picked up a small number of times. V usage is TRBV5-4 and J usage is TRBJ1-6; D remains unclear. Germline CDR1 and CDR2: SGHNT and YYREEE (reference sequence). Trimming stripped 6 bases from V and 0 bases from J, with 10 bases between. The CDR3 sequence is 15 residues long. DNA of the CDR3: TGTGCCAGCATTTGGGGAGGCTCCTATAATTCACCCCTCCACTTT. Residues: CASIWGGSYNSPLHF.

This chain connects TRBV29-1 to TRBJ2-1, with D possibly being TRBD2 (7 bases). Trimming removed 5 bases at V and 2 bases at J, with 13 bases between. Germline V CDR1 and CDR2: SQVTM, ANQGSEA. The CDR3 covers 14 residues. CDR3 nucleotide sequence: TGCAGCGTTCGGGCGGGGGACACCTACAATGAGCAGTTCTTC. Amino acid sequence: CSVRAGDTYNEQFF.

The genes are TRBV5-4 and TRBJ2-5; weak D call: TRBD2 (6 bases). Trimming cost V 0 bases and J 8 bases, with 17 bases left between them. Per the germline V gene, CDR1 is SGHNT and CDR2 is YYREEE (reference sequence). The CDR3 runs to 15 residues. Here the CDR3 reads CASSLAMGLQSTQYF. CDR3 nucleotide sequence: TGTGCCAGCAGCTTGGCGATGGGACTGCAAAGTACCCAGTACTTC.

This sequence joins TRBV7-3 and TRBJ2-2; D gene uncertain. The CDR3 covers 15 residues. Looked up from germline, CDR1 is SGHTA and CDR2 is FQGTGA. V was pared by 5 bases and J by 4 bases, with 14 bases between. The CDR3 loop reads CASSPNNYGTGELFF. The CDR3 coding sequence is TGTGCCAGCAGCCCGAATAACTATGGCACCGGGGAGCTGTTTTTT.

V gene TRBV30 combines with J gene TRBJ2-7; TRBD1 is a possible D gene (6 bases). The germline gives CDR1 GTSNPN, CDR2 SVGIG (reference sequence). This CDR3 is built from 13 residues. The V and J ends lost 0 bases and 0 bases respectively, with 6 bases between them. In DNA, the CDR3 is TGTGCCTGGAGTGTGGGACACTCCTACGAGCAGTACTTC. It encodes CAWSVGHSYEQYF. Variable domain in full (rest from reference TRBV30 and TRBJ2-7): SQTIHQWPATLVQPVGSPLSLECTVEGTSNPNLYWYRQAAGRGLQLLFYSVGIGQISSEVPQNLSASRPQDRQFILSSKKLLLSDSGFYLCAWSVGHSYEQYFGPGTRLTVT.